One sample yielded the 21 T cell receptor beta chains listed below, sequenced in a study of beta chain features in type 1 diabetes. TCRB transcripts that were expressed got sequenced, as all of the isolated RNA had been reverse transcribed. TCRdb keeps only in-frame clones here, not all; method: immunoSEQ multiplex PCR. The sample lists about 180,000 clones; about 13% were seen once. The sample comprised central memory CD4+ T cells from blood. Receptor source: a woman between 18 and 30 years old in good health.

This clone was picked up a small number of times. V and J are TRBV30 and TRBJ2-5; no clear D gene. The CDR3 is 13 residues long. Germline-derived CDR1 and CDR2 are GTSNPN and SVGIG (reference sequence). V was pared by 0 bases and J by 4 bases, with 9 bases between. CDR3: CAWSVGLGETQYF. The CDR3 nucleotides are TGTGCCTGGAGTGTAGGCCTAGGAGAGACCCAGTACTTC.

The chain joins TRBV28 to TRBJ2-2; TRBD2 agrees at 7 bases. The CDR3 totals 15 residues. V was clipped by 6 bases and J by 7 bases; unmatched bases: 11. From germline, CDR1 is MDHEN and CDR2 SYDVKM. The CDR3 DNA reads TGTGCCAGCAGCCCCCCCCGGGGGGTCGGCGGGGAGCTGTTTTTT. This gives the protein CASSPPRGVGGELFF.

V and J are TRBV7-2 and TRBJ2-7, with 8 bases fitting TRBD1. This CDR3 region has 15 residues. Trimming took 5 bases from V and 3 from J; bases not matched to a gene: 9. Germline lookup yields CDR1 SGHTA and CDR2 FQGNSA. CDR3 nucleotide sequence: TGTGCCAGCAGCCTCGACAGGGGCGTCTTCTACGAGCAGTACTTC. Protein sequence: CASSLDRGVFYEQYF.

This clone was counted a single time. V usage is TRBV2 and J usage is TRBJ1-5; no definite D call. V was pared by 3 bases and J by 5 bases, with 8 bases between. CDR1 and CDR2 from the germline V gene are SNHLY and FYNNEI. The CDR3 sequence is 13 residues long. The CDR3 here is CASSDAGYQPQHF. The CDR3 nucleotides are TGTGCCAGCAGTGACGCGGGGTATCAGCCCCAGCATTTT. Complete variable domain (other parts from reference TRBV2 and TRBJ1-5): EPEVTQTPSHQVTQMGQEVILRCVPISNHLYFYWYRQILGQKVEFLVSFYNNEISEKSEIFDDQFSVERPDGSNFTLKIRSTKLEDSAMYFCASSDAGYQPQHFGDGTRLSIL.

The chain combines TRBV5-1 with TRBJ2-5, with 8 bases identical to TRBD1. CDR1 and CDR2 from the germline V gene are SGHRS and YFSETQ. J was trimmed by 3 bases and V by 4 bases; bases with no gene match: 5. The CDR3 extends over 14 amino acids. This CDR3 is CASSSRTGKETQYF. In DNA, the CDR3 is TGCGCCAGCAGCAGTCGGACAGGGAAAGAGACCCAGTACTTC. Variable domain in full (rest from reference TRBV5-1 and TRBJ2-5): KAGVTQTPRYLIKTRGQQVTLSCSPISGHRSVSWYQQTPGQGLQFLFEYFSETQRNKGNFPGRFSGRQFSNSRSEMNVSTLELGDSALYLCASSSRTGKETQYFGPGTRLLVL.

There are a few counts of this clone. The CDR3 protein is CASSFRTWVDGLFF. The CDR3 DNA sequence: TGTGCCAGCAGCTTTAGGACATGGGTTGACGGACTGTTTTTT. The genes are TRBV7-2 and TRBJ1-4, with D maybe TRBD1 (5 bases). V was shortened by 3 bases and J by 13 bases, with 18 bases between the two germline ends. Per the germline V gene, CDR1 is SGHTA and CDR2 is FQGNSA. This CDR3 region has 14 residues.

J is TRBJ1-5 and V is TRBV30; D is undetermined. Germline loops: CDR1 GTSNPN, CDR2 SVGIG (reference sequence). V was pared by 4 bases and J by 2 bases, with 12 bases between. The CDR3 loop spans 14 amino acids. CDR3 sequence: CAWMSAAGNQPQHF. DNA for the CDR3: TGTGCCTGGATGAGCGCGGCTGGCAATCAGCCCCAGCATTTT.

The CDR3 coding sequence is TGTGCCAGCAGTCCGGGGCCGGGACTAGCGGGAGTTAGGTCCTACAATGAGCAGTTCTTC. Residues: CASSPGPGLAGVRSYNEQFF. This chain uses TRBV7-3 with TRBJ2-1; 14 nucleotides match TRBD2. The germline V gene has CDR1 SGHTA and CDR2 FQGTGA. V gave up 6 bases and J gave up 1 base; unmatched junction bases: 14. The CDR3 has 20 amino acids.

This clone was counted only a few times. The chain combines TRBV7-8 with TRBJ2-7; 13 bases fit TRBD2. The V segment lost 3 bases and the J segment 0 bases; nucleotides outside the gene matches: 2. Germline CDR1 and CDR2: SGHVS and FQNEAQ. The CDR3 covers 16 residues. In DNA form, the CDR3 reads TGTGCCAGCAGCTTCCGACTAGCGGGAGGCTCCTACGAGCAGTACTTC. Its translation: CASSFRLAGGSYEQYF.

This clone was seen a handful of times. This chain uses TRBV29-1 with TRBJ1-5; the D gene is possibly TRBD1 (5 bases). The germline CDR1 and CDR2 sequences are SQVTM and ANQGSEA. Trimming took 4 bases from V and 0 from J, leaving 10 bases between them. This CDR3 is 14 amino acids long. Here the CDR3 reads CSVATGNSNQPQHF. DNA of the CDR3: TGCAGCGTTGCAACAGGTAATAGCAATCAGCCCCAGCATTTT. The full variable domain, completed using reference TRBV29-1 and TRBJ1-5, is SAVISQKPSRDICQRGTSLTIQCQVDSQVTMMFWYRQQPGQSLTLIATANQGSEATYESGFVIDKFPISRPNLTFSTLTVSNMSPEDSSIYLCSVATGNSNQPQHFGDGTRLSIL.

As to this clone: An end of the junction does not agree with germline; a read error may underlie this. This sequence joins TRBV2 and TRBJ2-1; 9 nucleotides align to TRBD2. Germline V lookup: CDR1 SNHLY, CDR2 FYNNEI. This CDR3 has 16 amino acids. The CDR3 region has the DNA TGTGCCAGCAGAAACGTCGGGACTAGCTCCGACAATGAGCAGTTCTTC. It translates to CASRNVGTSSDNEQFF. The entire variable domain, with the rest obtained from reference TRBV2 and TRBJ2-1, is as follows: EPEVTQTPSHQVTQMGQEVILRCVPISNHLYFYWYRQILGQKVEFLVSFYNNEISEKSEIFDDQFSVERPDGSNFTLKIRSTKLEDSAMYFCASRNVGTSSDNEQFFGPGTRLTVL.

The chain recombines TRBV15 with TRBJ1-5; weak D call: TRBD1 (6 bases). The CDR3 length is 15 residues. V lost 0 bases and J lost 5, with 11 bases in between. Germline values: CDR1 LNHNV, CDR2 YYDKDF (reference sequence). The CDR3 sequence: CATSRDPAGDQPQHF. CDR3 coding DNA: TGTGCCACCAGCAGAGATCCGGCAGGGGATCAGCCCCAGCATTTT.

This clone has only a few counts. This sequence joins TRBV9 and TRBJ1-1; D possibly corresponds to TRBD1 (5 bases). This CDR3 spans 15 amino acids. The V and J ends lost 3 bases and 1 base respectively, with 13 bases between them. Germline lookup yields CDR1 SGDLS and CDR2 YYNGEE. The CDR3 spells CASSAGGGWNTEAFF. In DNA, the CDR3 is TGTGCCAGCAGCGCCGGGGGAGGGTGGAACACTGAAGCTTTCTTT. The full variable domain, with the rest looked up from reference TRBV9 and TRBJ1-1, is DSGVTQTPKHLITATGQRVTLRCSPRSGDLSVYWYQQSLDQGLQFLIQYYNGEERAKGNILERFSAQQFPDLHSELNLSSLELGDSALYFCASSAGGGWNTEAFFGQGTRLTVV.

This clone has just a few counts. The CDR3, as DNA: TGTGCCAGCAGTGAAGCGCTGAGGGATCCGGCCTACGAGCAGTACTTC. Amino acids: CASSEALRDPAYEQYF. The genes are TRBV6-1 and TRBJ2-7; possibly TRBD2 for D (5 bases). V lost 0 bases, J lost 2 bases, and 14 bases lay in between. The CDR3 consists of 16 residues. In germline, CDR1 is MNHNS, CDR2 SASEGT.

This rearrangement joins TRBV28 to TRBJ1-2, with 8 bases fitting TRBD1. Germline assignment: CDR1 MDHEN and CDR2 SYDVKM. The CDR3 contains 15 residues. The V gene end was trimmed by 5 bases and the J gene end by 4 bases; junction bases not matched to a gene: 9. The chain's CDR3 is CASSPQGARRYGYTF. As DNA, the CDR3 is TGTGCCAGCAGTCCTCAGGGGGCGCGCCGCTATGGCTACACCTTC.

This clone was found a few times. V is TRBV11-2 and J is TRBJ2-7, with TRBD2 as a possible D gene (6 bases). Trimming pared 5 bases from V and 4 bases from J, leaving 15 bases between. The CDR3 is 14 amino acids. The germline V gene has CDR1 SGHAT and CDR2 FQNNGV. The CDR3 sequence: CASSALEGRYEQYF. The CDR3 nucleotides read TGTGCCAGCAGCGCCCTGGAGGGTAGGTACGAGCAGTACTTC. Based on the CDR3 plus reference TRBV11-2 and TRBJ2-7, the full variable domain is EAGVAQSPRYKIIEKRQSVAFWCNPISGHATLYWYQQILGQGPKLLIQFQNNGVVDDSQLPKDRFSAERLKGVDSTLKIQPAKLEDSAVYLCASSALEGRYEQYFGPGTRLTVT.

This clone was picked up many times. This chain uses TRBV15 with TRBJ2-3; 7 nucleotides line up with TRBD2. The CDR3 has 16 residues. J lost 6 bases, V lost 1 base, and 10 bases had no gene match. The V gene's germline CDR1 is LNHNV and CDR2 YYDKDF (reference sequence). In nucleotides, the CDR3 is TGTGCCACCAGCAGAGGCTTGGCTAGCGGTGTGGATACGCAGTATTTT. Amino acids: CATSRGLASGVDTQYF.

Only a few counts were recorded for this clone. The chain uses TRBV10-3 and TRBJ2-7, with 8 bases that match TRBD2. Germline CDR1 ENHRY, CDR2 SYGVKD. J was trimmed by 3 bases and V by 7 bases; bases with no gene match: 8. The length of the CDR3 is 14 residues. CDR3 bases: TGTGCCATCAAGGGAGGGGCGGGGGGCTACGAGCAGTACTTC. Its protein product is CAIKGGAGGYEQYF.

The V gene is TRBV14, the J gene TRBJ2-1, with 11 bases fitting TRBD2. This CDR3 comprises 18 residues. Germline CDR1 is SGHDN and CDR2 is FVKESK. With V trimmed by 8 bases and J by 7 bases, 19 bases remained unmatched. The CDR3 is CASAPTTSGRWEGNEQFF. As DNA, the CDR3 is TGTGCCAGCGCCCCCACTACTAGCGGGAGATGGGAAGGGAATGAGCAGTTCTTC.

This clone was recorded a few times. The rearrangement joins TRBV30 to TRBJ1-2; TRBD1 aligns across 8 bases. From germline, CDR1 is GTSNPN and CDR2 SVGIG (reference sequence). With V trimmed by 5 bases and J by 8 bases, 10 bases remained unmatched. This CDR3 is built from 13 residues. This chain's CDR3 is CAWEARGHGGYTF. The CDR3 DNA reads TGTGCCTGGGAGGCCAGGGGGCATGGCGGCTACACCTTC.

This chain connects TRBV2 to TRBJ1-1; D gene ambiguous. Per the germline V gene, CDR1 is SNHLY and CDR2 is FYNNEI. CDR3 length: 12 residues. V was shortened by 3 bases and J by 8 bases, with 10 bases between the two germline ends. DNA of the CDR3: TGTGCCAGCAGTGAGGAGGTCTCGGAAGCTTTCTTT. It codes for CASSEEVSEAFF.